Described below is a single T cell receptor beta chain sequence and its context. Profiled with immunoSEQ multiplex PCR; TCRdb holds only in-frame clones, not every one. The sample yields around 59,000 clones, 65% to 80% seen once. The data belong to a study of blood T cell repertoires in COVID-19. V shed 7 bases, J shed 6 bases, and the junction held 14 bases outside the gene matches. This CDR3 region has 15 residues. The germline CDR1 and CDR2 sequences are MNHEY and SVGAGI. This chain joins TRBV6-5 and TRBJ2-7, with TRBD1 matching 8 bases. The clonotype originates from a human donor in a cohort sampled during active COVID-19. Sequenced material: peripheral blood. The CDR3 DNA reads TGTGCCAGCATCCTCATCCCGGGACAGGCTTTCGAGCAGTACTTC. Its translation: CASILIPGQAFEQYF.